This TCR beta chain was observed in a study of OX40 agonist ivuxolimab in advanced cancers. Sequencing was performed with immunoSEQ multiplex PCR; in TCRdb, only in-frame clones are kept and a portion is missing. The table lists about 33,000 clones, roughly 89% of them singletons, with around 0.84% in the top ten. With regard to this clone: The target antigen is unknown.

CDR1 and CDR2 (germline): SQVTM, ANQGSEA. This CDR3 region has 15 residues. The ends lost 1 base at V and 7 bases at J; junction bases unmatched: 4. Study-wide findings and caveats: The 0.1-3.0 mg/kg partial responders had among the lowest clonal expansion.

The sequence derives from an adult with an advanced solid tumor such as melanoma, head and neck, liver or kidney cancer. Here the sequenced sample was CD4+ or CD8+ T cells sorted from blood, taken in a trial of the OX40 agonist ivuxolimab. This rearrangement joins TRBV29-1 to TRBJ1-4; 12 bases agree with TRBD1. The DNA of the CDR3 is TGCAGCGTTGAAGGCGGGACAGGGGGCGGTGAAAAACTGTTTTTT. This gives the protein CSVEGGTGGGEKLFF.